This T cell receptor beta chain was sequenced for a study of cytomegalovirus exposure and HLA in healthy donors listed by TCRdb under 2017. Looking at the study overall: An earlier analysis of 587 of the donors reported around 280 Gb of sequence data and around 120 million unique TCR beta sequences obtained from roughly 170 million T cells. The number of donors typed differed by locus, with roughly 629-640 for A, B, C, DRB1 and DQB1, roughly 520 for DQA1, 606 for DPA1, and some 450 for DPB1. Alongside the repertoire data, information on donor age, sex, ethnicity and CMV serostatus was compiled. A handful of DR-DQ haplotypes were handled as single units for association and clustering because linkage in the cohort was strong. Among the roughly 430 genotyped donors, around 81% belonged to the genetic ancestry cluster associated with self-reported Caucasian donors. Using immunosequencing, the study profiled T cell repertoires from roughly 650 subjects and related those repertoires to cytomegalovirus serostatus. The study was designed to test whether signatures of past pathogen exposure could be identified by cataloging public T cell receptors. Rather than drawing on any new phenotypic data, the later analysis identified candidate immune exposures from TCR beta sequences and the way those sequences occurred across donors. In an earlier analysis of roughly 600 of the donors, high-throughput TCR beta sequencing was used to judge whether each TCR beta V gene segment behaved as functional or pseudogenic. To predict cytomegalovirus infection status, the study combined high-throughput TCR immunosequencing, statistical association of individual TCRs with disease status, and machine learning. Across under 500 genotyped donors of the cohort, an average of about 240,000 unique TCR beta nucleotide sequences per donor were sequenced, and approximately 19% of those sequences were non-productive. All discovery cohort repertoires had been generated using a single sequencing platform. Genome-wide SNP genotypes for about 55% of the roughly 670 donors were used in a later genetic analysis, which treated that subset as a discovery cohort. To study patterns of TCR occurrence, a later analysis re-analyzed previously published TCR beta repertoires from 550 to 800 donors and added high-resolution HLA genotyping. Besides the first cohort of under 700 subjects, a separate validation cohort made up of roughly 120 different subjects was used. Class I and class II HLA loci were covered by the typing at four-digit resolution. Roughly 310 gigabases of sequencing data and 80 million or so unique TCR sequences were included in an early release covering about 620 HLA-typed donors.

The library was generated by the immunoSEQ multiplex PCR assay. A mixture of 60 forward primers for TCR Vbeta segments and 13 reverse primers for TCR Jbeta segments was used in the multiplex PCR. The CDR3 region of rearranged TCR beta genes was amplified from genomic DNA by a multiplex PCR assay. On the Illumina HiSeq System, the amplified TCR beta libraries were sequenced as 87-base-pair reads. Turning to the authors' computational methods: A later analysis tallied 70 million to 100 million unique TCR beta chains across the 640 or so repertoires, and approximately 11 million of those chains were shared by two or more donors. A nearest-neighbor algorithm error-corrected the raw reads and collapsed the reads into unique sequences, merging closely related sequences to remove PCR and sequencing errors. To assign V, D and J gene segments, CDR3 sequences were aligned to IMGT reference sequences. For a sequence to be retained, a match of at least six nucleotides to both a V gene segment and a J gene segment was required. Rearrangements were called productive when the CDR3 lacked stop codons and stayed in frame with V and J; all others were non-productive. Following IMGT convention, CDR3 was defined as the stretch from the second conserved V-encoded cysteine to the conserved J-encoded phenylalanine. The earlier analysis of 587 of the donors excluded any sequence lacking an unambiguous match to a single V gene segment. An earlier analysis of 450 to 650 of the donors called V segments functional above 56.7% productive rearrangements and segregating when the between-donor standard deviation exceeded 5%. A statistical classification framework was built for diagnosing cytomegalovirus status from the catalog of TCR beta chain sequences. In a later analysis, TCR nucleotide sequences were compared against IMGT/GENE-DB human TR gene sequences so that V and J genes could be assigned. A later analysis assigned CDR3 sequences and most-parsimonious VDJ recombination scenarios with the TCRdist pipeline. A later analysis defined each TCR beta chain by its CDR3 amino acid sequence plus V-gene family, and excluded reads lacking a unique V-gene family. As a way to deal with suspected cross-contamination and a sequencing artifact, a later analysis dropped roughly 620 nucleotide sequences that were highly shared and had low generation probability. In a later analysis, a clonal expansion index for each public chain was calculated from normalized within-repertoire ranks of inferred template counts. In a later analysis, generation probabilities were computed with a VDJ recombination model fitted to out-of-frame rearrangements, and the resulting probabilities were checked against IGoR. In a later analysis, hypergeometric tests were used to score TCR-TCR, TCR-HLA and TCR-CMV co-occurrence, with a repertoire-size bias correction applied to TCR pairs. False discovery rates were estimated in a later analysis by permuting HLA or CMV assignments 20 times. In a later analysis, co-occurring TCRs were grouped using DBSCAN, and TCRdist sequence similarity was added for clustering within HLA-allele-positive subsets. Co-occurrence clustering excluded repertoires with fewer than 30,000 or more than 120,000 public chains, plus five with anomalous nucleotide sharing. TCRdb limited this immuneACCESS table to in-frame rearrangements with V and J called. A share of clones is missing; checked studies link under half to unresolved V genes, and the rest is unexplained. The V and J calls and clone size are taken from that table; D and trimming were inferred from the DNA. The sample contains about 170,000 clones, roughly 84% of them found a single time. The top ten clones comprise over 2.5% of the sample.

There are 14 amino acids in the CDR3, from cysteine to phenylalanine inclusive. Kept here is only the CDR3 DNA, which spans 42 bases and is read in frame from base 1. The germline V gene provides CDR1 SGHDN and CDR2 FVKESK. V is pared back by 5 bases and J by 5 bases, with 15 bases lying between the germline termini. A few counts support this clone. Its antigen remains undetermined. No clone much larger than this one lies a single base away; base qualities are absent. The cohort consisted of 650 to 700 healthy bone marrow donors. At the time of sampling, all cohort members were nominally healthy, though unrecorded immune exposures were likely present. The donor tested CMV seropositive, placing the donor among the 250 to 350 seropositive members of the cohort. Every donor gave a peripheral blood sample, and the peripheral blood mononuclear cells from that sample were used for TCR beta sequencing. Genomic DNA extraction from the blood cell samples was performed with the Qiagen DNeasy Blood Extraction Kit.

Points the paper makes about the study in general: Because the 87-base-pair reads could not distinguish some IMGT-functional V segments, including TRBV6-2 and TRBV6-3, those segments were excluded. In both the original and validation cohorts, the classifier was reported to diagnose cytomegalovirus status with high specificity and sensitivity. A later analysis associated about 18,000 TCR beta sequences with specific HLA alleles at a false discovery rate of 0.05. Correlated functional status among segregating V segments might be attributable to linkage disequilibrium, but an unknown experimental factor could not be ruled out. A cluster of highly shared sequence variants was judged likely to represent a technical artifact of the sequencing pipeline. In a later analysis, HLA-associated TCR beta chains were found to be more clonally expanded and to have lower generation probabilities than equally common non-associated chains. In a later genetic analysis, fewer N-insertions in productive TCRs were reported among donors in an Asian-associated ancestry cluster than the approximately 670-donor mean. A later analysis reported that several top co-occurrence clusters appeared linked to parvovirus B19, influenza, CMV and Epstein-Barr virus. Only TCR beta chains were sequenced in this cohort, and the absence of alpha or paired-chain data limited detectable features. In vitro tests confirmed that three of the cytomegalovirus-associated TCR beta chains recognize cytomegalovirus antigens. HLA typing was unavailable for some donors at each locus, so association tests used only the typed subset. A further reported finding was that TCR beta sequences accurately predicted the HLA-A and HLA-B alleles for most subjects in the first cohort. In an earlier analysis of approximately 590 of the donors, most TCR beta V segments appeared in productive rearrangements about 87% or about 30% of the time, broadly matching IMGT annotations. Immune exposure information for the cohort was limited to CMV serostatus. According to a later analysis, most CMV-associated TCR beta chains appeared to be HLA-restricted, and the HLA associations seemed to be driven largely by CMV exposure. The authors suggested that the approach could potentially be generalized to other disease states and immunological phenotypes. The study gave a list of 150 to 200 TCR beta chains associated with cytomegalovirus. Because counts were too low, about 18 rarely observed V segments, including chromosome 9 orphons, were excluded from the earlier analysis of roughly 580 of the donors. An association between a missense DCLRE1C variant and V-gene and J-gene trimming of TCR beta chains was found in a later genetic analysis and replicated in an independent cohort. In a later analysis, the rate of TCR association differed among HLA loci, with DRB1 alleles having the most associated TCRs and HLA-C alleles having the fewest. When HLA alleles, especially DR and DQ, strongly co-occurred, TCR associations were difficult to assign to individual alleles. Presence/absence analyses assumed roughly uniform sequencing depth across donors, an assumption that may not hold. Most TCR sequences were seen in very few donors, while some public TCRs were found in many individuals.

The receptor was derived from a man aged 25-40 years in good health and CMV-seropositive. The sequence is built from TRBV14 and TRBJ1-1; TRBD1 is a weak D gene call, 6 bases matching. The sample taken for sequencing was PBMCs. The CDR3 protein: CASSADLRGTEAFF. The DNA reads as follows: TGTGCCAGCAGCGCCGACTTGAGGGGGACTGAAGCTTTCTTT. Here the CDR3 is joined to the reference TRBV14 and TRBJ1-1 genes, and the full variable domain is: EAGVTQFPSHSVIEKGQTVTLRCDPISGHDNLYWYRRVMGKEIKFLLHFVKESKQDESGMPNNRFLAERTGGTYSTLKVQPAELEDSGVYFCASSADLRGTEAFFGQGTRLTVV.